This T cell receptor beta chain was obtained from a study of control samples from healthy donors and cancer patients. This table comes from immunoSEQ multiplex PCR, and its TCRdb copy is limited to in-frame clones, with some not included. This sample has around 59,000 clones, with approximately 92% found just once. V lost 10 bases and J lost 5, with 17 bases in between. Per germline, CDR1 SGHVS and CDR2 FQNEAQ. This CDR3 is built from 13 residues. The V call is TRBV7-8, the J call TRBJ1-1; the D is unclear. The sample consisted of PBMCs. The receptor was derived from a man in his forties or fifties with colorectal cancer. In DNA form, the CDR3 reads TGTGCCACCAGTCGAGCAGGAGCGACTGAAGCTTTCTTT. Protein: CATSRAGATEAFF.